The source of this T cell receptor beta chain is a study of blood T cell repertoires in COVID-19 (dated by TCRdb to 2018 to 2021). Broadly, across the study: Samples covering the acute and convalescent phases of COVID-19 were provided by collaborators in the United States, Italy and Spain. Samples came from the ongoing ImmuneRACE study (first 160 participants) plus 1,254 subjects from 6 global collaborators. The repertoires were released in a freely available public database meant as a resource for research on the immune response to SARS-CoV-2. The dataset comprised deeply sampled blood TCRbeta repertoires from subjects exposed to, actively infected with, or recovered from COVID-19. Where available, HLA class I and class II types were taken from metadata supplied by the sample provider and were not determined by assay-based typing. A de-identified subject ID, COVID-19 status, age in years and sex were almost always included in the sample metadata. The material from the prospective study consisted of cDNA or gDNA derived from T cells, B-cell-depleted T cells, or PBMCs. Overall results and qualifications from the work: Clinical and demographic metadata were provided uncurated, with the amount varying by source and participant.

Collaborating institutions collected whole blood in K2EDTA tubes following their own protocols. Collaborator samples were shipped for TCRbeta analysis as frozen whole blood, isolated PBMCs, or DNA extracted from either sample type. TCRbeta CDR3 regions were amplified from genomic DNA by means of the immunoSEQ Assay, a bias-controlled multiplex PCR. The published analysis was carried out like this. The number of nucleated cells in each sample was estimated by amplification of reference gene primers within the assay. To quantify the absolute abundance of each unique TCRbeta CDR3 rearrangement, sequence reads were collapsed and filtered. For each sample, productive Simpson clonality was calculated as the square root of Simpson's diversity index across productive rearrangements. TCRdb obtained this table from immuneACCESS and retained in-frame rearrangements with V and J assigned. These tables miss some clones; where compared with another copy, unresolved V genes account for less than half of the shortfall, and the remainder is unexplained. From that table come the V and J calls and clone size; the DNA was used to work out D and trimming. A total of over 50,000 clones appear in this sample, about 87% of them only once. The top ten hold 6.6% of the sample.

Between the V and J ends, shortened by 6 bases and 7 bases respectively, the junction contains 13 bases. The CDR3 starts with the cysteine, ends with the phenylalanine, and has 12 residues. The CDR3 DNA has 36 bases and is translated from base 1. Looking up the germline V gene (reference sequence) yields CDR1 LNHDA and CDR2 SQIVND. This clone appeared a few times. Its target antigen remains unknown. No base qualities exist here, and no much larger clone lies one base off it. This TCR was sampled from a man in his sixties with acute or convalescent COVID-19. Sequencing was done on a sample of peripheral blood. The rearrangement combines TRBV19 with TRBJ2-7, with TRBD2 tentatively as D gene (5 bases match). The CDR3 corresponds to CASSRTFGEQYF. The DNA sequence follows: TGTGCCAGTAGCCGGACTTTTGGGGAGCAGTACTTC.